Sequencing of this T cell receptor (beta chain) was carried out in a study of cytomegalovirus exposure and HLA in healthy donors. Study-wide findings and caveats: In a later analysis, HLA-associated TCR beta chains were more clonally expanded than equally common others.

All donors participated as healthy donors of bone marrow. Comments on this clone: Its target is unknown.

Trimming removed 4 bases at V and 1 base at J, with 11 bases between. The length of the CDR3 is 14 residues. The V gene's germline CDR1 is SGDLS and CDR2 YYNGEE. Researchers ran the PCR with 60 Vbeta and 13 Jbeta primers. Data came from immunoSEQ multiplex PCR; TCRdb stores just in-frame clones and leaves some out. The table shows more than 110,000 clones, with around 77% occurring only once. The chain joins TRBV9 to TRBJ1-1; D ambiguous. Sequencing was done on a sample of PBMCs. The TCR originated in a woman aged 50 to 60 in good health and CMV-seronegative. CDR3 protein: CASSISDSNTEAFF. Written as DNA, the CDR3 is TGTGCCAGCAGCATAAGCGATTCGAACACTGAAGCTTTCTTT.